Sequencing of this TCR beta chain was carried out in a study of T cell responses to AZD1222 COVID-19 vaccine. Here immunoSEQ multiplex PCR was the method, and the copy in TCRdb shows in-frame clones only, minus some. This sample has some 90,000 clones; around nine tenths occur once, and the top ten carry roughly 15%. Trimming pared 5 bases from V and 5 bases from J, leaving 11 bases between. Germline-derived CDR1 and CDR2 are SGHTA and FQGTGA. The CDR3 runs 13 residues. The source was peripheral blood, collected on day 0 of AZD1222 vaccination. The V call is TRBV7-3, the J call TRBJ2-3; possible D gene TRBD1, 6 bases. The clonotype was recovered from an adult in good health. The CDR3 protein is CASSPRGVDTQYF. In DNA form, the CDR3 reads TGTGCCAGCAGCCCCAGGGGTGTAGATACGCAGTATTTT.